These T cell receptor beta chains were read from a single sample in a study of monozygotic twins with inflammatory bowel disease. For each CDR3 protein, TCRdb gives one entry from its re-call of the 5' RACE reads, without DNA. There are fewer than 450,000 distinct CDR3 sequences in the sample, with 2.6% held by the top ten. The sample taken for sequencing was blood. These receptors were collected from a human donor with ulcerative colitis or Crohn's disease, or a healthy co-twin of an affected twin (not recorded which). Each CDR3 is given with its conserved first and last residue. The order of the fields is CDR3 protein, J gene, V gene.

CASSYSPMVDSETYEQYF	TRBJ2-7	TRBV6-5
CSVEVGGLPGEETQYF	TRBJ2-5	TRBV29-1
CASSHFRDSNQPQHF	TRBJ1-5	TRBV4-1
CASSYVRGVLDTQYF	TRBJ2-3	TRBV6-5
CASSFSTSPPTDTQYF	TRBJ2-3	TRBV7-3
CASSWGAGIGEQETQYF	TRBJ2-5	TRBV7-3
CASSPEAFSSYNEQFF	TRBJ2-1	TRBV7-2
CSARSGDEANTGELFF	TRBJ2-2	TRBV20-1
CASSSVLALELFF	TRBJ2-2	TRBV27
CASSAKQIQETQYF	TRBJ2-5	TRBV9
CASSSPSSGTRGEKLFF	TRBJ1-4	TRBV12-3/TRBV12-4
CSARDAGTGSYEQYF	TRBJ2-7	TRBV20-1
CASSHRDRVAGELFF	TRBJ2-2	TRBV18
CASSVGGYTEAFF	TRBJ1-1	TRBV9
CASGRRTRGPVGSGANVLTF	TRBJ2-6	TRBV6-2/TRBV6-3
CASSFQGETQYF	TRBJ2-5	TRBV12-3/TRBV12-4